The next 31 T cell receptor beta chains were all read from a single sample in a study of spatial heterogeneity in lung cancer. Documented time point: blood at routine non-recurrence follow-up after resection. A single record per CDR3 protein comes from TCRdb applying MiXCR to the 5' RACE reads. The sample records 45,000 to 50,000 distinct CDR3 sequences, approximately 10% being singletons. Material: PBMCs, obtained at follow-up. The receptors here all came from a male donor with early-stage non-small cell lung cancer.

This clonotype showed up just a few times. The chain combines TRBV29-1 with TRBJ2-5; TRBD1 agrees at 8 bases. The V gene end was trimmed by 4 bases and the J gene end by 0 bases; junction bases not matched to a gene: 1. Germline lookup yields CDR1 SQVTM and CDR2 ANQGSEA. This CDR3 has 13 amino acids. CDR3 sequence (DNA): TGCAGCGTTGCGGGACAGGACCAAGAGACCCAGTACTTC. It specifies CSVAGQDQETQYF.

In regard to this clonotype: A much more abundant neighbour one base away suggests this may be a read error. The chain is built from TRBV7-2 and TRBJ1-6; D gene unclear. The CDR3 is 13 amino acids. Germline V gives CDR1 SGHTA, CDR2 FQGNSA. The CDR3 loop is CVSRREFNSPLHF. DNA for the CDR3: TGTGTCAGCAGACGGGAATTTAATTCACCCCTCCACTTT.

The chain links TRBV12-3 or TRBV12-4 to TRBJ1-1; a possible D gene is TRBD1 (6 bases). This CDR3 comprises 13 residues. The V end was cut by 4 bases, the J end by 1 base, with 7 bases between. The CDR3 sequence is CASSWTANTEAFF. In nucleotides, the CDR3 is TGTGCCAGCAGTTGGACAGCGAACACTGAAGCTTTCTTT.

This clonotype was seen only a few times. J is TRBJ1-5 and V is TRBV28; D is ambiguous. V was cut by 6 bases and J by 0 bases, with 6 bases left in between. Germline CDR1 MDHEN, CDR2 SYDVKM. CDR3 length equals 13 residues. CDR3 amino acids: CASSGDSNQPQHF. CDR3 sequence (DNA): TGTGCCAGCAGCGGAGATAGCAATCAGCCCCAGCATTTT.

In its sample, this clonotype was seen a few times. The chain uses TRBV28 and TRBJ2-7; D unresolved. Trimming removed 7 bases from V and 6 bases from J, with 16 bases in between. The CDR3 is 13 amino acids. Germline V CDR1 and CDR2: MDHEN, SYDVKM. The CDR3 is CASKNRLPFEQYF. The CDR3 DNA sequence: TGTGCCAGCAAGAATAGACTGCCCTTCGAGCAGTACTTC.

This clonotype was seen repeatedly, ten times or more. This chain links TRBV7-2 with TRBJ2-4; maybe TRBD1 (5 bases). Germline CDR1 SGHTA, CDR2 FQGNSA. CDR3 length: 14 amino acids. Trimming took 3 bases from V and 1 from J, leaving 7 bases between them. Here the CDR3 DNA reads TGTGCCAGCAGCTTCAAGGGGGCCAAAAACATTCAGTACTTC. Residues: CASSFKGAKNIQYF.

This clonotype has at least ten counts. This chain connects TRBV20-1 to TRBJ2-7; no clear D gene. The V gene's germline CDR1 is DFQATT and CDR2 SNEGSKA (reference sequence). Trimming took off 0 bases at V and 6 bases at J, with 12 bases between the two ends. The CDR3 extends over 13 amino acids. The DNA of the CDR3 is TGCAGTGCTAGAGATACCGCCTCCCCCGAGCAGTACTTC. This encodes CSARDTASPEQYF.

The V call is TRBV18, the J call TRBJ2-5; D unresolved. V lost 0 bases to trimming and J lost 5 bases, with 4 bases between them. From germline, CDR1 is KGHSH and CDR2 LQKENI. The CDR3 covers 12 residues. The CDR3 region has the DNA TGTGCCAGCTCACCACCAGGGGAGACCCAGTACTTC. Residues: CASSPPGETQYF.

The chain uses TRBV5-8 and TRBJ1-1; no reliable D call. This CDR3 region has 18 residues. V was trimmed by 4 bases and J by 4 bases, leaving 26 bases between them. In germline, CDR1 is SGHTS, CDR2 YDEGEE. CDR3 DNA sequence: TGTGCCAGCAGCCCCAAACAGCAGCCCCGGGAAAGAGCCACTGAAGCTTTCTTT. Translation gives CASSPKQQPRERATEAFF.

CDR3 nucleotides: TGTGCCACCAAACAGGGGGACTATGGCTACACCTTC. This codes for CATKQGDYGYTF. The chain uses TRBV10-3 and TRBJ1-2; 8 bases agree with TRBD1. The germline V gene has CDR1 ENHRY and CDR2 SYGVKD. CDR3 length: 12 residues. Trimming removed 10 bases from V and 3 bases from J; junction bases left unmatched: 4.

This clonotype was counted at least ten times. The CDR3 nucleotides are TGTGCCAGCAGTTACTTCCCCGCGGAGCAGTACTTC. This codes for CASSYFPAEQYF. The V gene is TRBV6-2 or TRBV6-3, the J gene TRBJ2-7, with D unresolved. V shed 1 base and J shed 7 bases, with 8 bases lying between them. Germline values: CDR1 MNHEY, CDR2 SVGEGT. This CDR3 spans 12 amino acids.

This clonotype was found many times. This chain links TRBV6-2 or TRBV6-3 with TRBJ1-5, with D unresolved. V dropped 2 bases and J dropped 7 bases, with 12 bases sitting between them. Per germline, CDR1 MNHEY and CDR2 SVGEGT. This CDR3 region has 14 residues. Here the CDR3 reads CASSYGGSSQPQHF. For the CDR3, the DNA is TGTGCCAGCAGTTACGGAGGAAGCAGCCAGCCCCAGCATTTT.

V usage is TRBV5-6 and J usage is TRBJ1-3; no firm D call. CDR1 SGHDT and CDR2 YYEEEE come from the germline V gene. V was pared by 1 base and J by 0 bases, with 8 bases between. The CDR3 is made up of 15 amino acids. CDR3 DNA sequence: TGTGCCAGCAGCTTGCTCCATAGCTCTGGAAACACCATATATTTT. This sequence encodes CASSLLHSSGNTIYF.

This clonotype has at least ten counts. This chain connects TRBV20-1 to TRBJ2-7, with 8 positions matching TRBD2. The CDR3 sequence is 14 residues long. In germline, CDR1 is DFQATT, CDR2 SNEGSKA (reference sequence). V shed 6 bases and J 6 bases; nucleotides not matched to a gene: 13. The CDR3 nucleotides read TGCAGTGCCAAAGACGGGACTAGTATTTCCGAGCAGTACTTC. Translating it yields CSAKDGTSISEQYF.

This clonotype was found many times. The chain has TRBV5-6 and TRBJ1-1; no reliable D call. Per the germline V gene, CDR1 is SGHDT and CDR2 is YYEEEE. The V end was cut by 0 bases, the J end by 0 bases, with 9 bases between. This CDR3 comprises 15 residues. This chain's CDR3 is CASSLALGMNTEAFF. CDR3 coding DNA: TGTGCCAGCAGCTTGGCCTTGGGAATGAACACTGAAGCTTTCTTT.

This chain links TRBV12-3 or TRBV12-4 with TRBJ2-1, with 8 bases matching TRBD2. The V and J ends lost 0 bases and 4 bases, in that order; junction bases with no gene match: 8. The CDR3 length is 17 residues. CDR3 sequence (DNA): TGTGCCAGCAGTTTAGCGCGAGGAGTAGCGGGGTACAATGAGCAGTTCTTC. This encodes CASSLARGVAGYNEQFF.

This clonotype has a count of ten or more. J is TRBJ2-7 and V is TRBV7-2, with 10 bases fitting TRBD1. This CDR3 is 14 amino acids long. Germline-derived CDR1 and CDR2 are SGHTA and FQGNSA. Losses at the gene ends were 5 bases for V and 2 bases for J; bases not matched to a gene: 3. CDR3 nucleotides: TGTGCCAGCAGCCGCGGGACAGGGGCCTACGAGCAGTACTTC. It yields the protein CASSRGTGAYEQYF. The full variable domain, completed using reference TRBV7-2 and TRBJ2-7, is GAGVSQSPSNKVTEKGKDVELRCDPISGHTALYWYRQSLGQGLEFLIYFQGNSAPDKSGLPSDRFSAERTGGSVSTLTIQRTQQEDSAVYLCASSRGTGAYEQYFGPGTRLTVT.

This clonotype showed up many times. CDR3: CASSLGTSEGDKTYEQYF. CDR3 nucleotide sequence: TGTGCCAGCAGCTTAGGCACTAGCGAGGGCGACAAAACCTACGAGCAGTACTTC. The chain recombines TRBV7-9 with TRBJ2-7, with TRBD2 identical over 7 bases. The CDR3 has 18 amino acids. J gave up 2 bases and V 1 base, and 14 bases lay outside the gene matches. Germline CDR1 SEHNR, CDR2 FQNEAQ (reference sequence).

This clonotype was observed a handful of times. The chain joins TRBV18 to TRBJ1-5; D uncertain. The CDR3 sequence is 14 residues long. The germline CDR1 and CDR2 sequences are KGHSH and LQKENI. Trimming took 0 bases from V and 4 from J, leaving 7 bases between them. CDR3 in amino acids: CASSPPDNNQPQHF. The CDR3, as DNA: TGTGCCAGCTCACCACCCGATAATAATCAGCCCCAGCATTTT. Full variable domain (missing parts from reference TRBV18 and TRBJ1-5): NAGVMQNPRHLVRRRGQEARLRCSPMKGHSHVYWYRQLPEEGLKFMVYLQKENIIDESGMPKERFSAEFPKEGPSILRIQQVVRGDSAAYFCASSPPDNNQPQHFGDGTRLSIL.

This clonotype appeared many times. The rearrangement uses TRBV7-9 and TRBJ2-1; 7 bases map to TRBD2. This CDR3 is built from 15 residues. Germline V gene lookup returns CDR1 SEHNR and CDR2 FQNEAQ (reference sequence). V lost 4 bases, J lost 4 bases, and 7 bases stayed unmatched. The CDR3 loop is CASSSSGVSYNEQFF. In DNA form, the CDR3 reads TGTGCCAGCAGCTCGAGCGGGGTCTCATACAATGAGCAGTTCTTC.

This clonotype was found many times. This chain joins TRBV20-1 and TRBJ2-7, with D possibly TRBD1 on 6 matching bases. Germline CDR1 DFQATT, CDR2 SNEGSKA (reference sequence). The CDR3 runs to 13 residues. V was pared by 4 bases and J by 5 bases, with 15 bases between. CDR3 region: CSATPLQGDEQYF. In DNA, the CDR3 is TGCAGTGCTACCCCCCTACAGGGCGACGAGCAGTACTTC.

There are many counts of this clonotype. V is TRBV5-1 and J is TRBJ1-1; 7 bases are a match to TRBD1. Germline V gene sequence: CDR1 SGHRS, CDR2 YFSETQ. This CDR3 region has 14 residues. V lost 3 bases, J lost 4 bases, and 6 bases stayed unmatched. The CDR3 DNA is TGCGCCAGCAGCTCGGGACAGCGAGTCACTGAAGCTTTCTTT. Translated: CASSSGQRVTEAFF. Combining the CDR3 with reference TRBV5-1 and TRBJ1-1 gives the whole variable domain KAGVTQTPRYLIKTRGQQVTLSCSPISGHRSVSWYQQTPGQGLQFLFEYFSETQRNKGNFPGRFSGRQFSNSRSEMNVSTLELGDSALYLCASSSGQRVTEAFFGQGTRLTVV.

As concerns this clonotype: Because the CDR3's place on the DNA is in doubt, the DNA is left out and the CDR3 is given as listed by TCRdb. V and J are TRBV5-1 and TRBJ1-3; whether TRBD1, the table's D call, matches the DNA was not checked. CDR1 SGHRS and CDR2 YFSETQ come from the germline V gene. The CDR3 extends over 18 residues, inclusive of both ends. CDR3 loop: CASALSGPTESSGNTIYF.

This clonotype has more than one count but fewer than ten. The chain carries TRBV20-1 and TRBJ2-4, with no clear D. V lost 1 base and J lost 1, with 11 bases in between. Germline V gives CDR1 DFQATT, CDR2 SNEGSKA (reference sequence). CDR3 length: 15 residues. The CDR3 DNA follows: TGCAGTGCTAGAGTGGCTGAGGCCGCCAAAAACATTCAGTACTTC. Its protein is CSARVAEAAKNIQYF.

The table lists this clonotype with many counts. The chain employs TRBV6-2 or TRBV6-3 and TRBJ2-5, with D perhaps being TRBD1 or TRBD2 (5 bases each). Trimming took 5 bases from V and 9 from J, leaving 19 bases between them. Germline CDR1 reads MNHEY; CDR2 reads SVGEGT. The CDR3 covers 14 residues. This CDR3 is CASSPGTYTIPQYF. The DNA of the CDR3 is TGTGCCAGCAGTCCCGGGACCTATACAATACCCCAGTACTTC.

This clonotype was counted a few times. The gene calls are TRBV7-2 and TRBJ2-7; D remains unclear. Per the germline V gene, CDR1 is SGHTA and CDR2 is FQGNSA. This CDR3 contains 14 residues. Trimming pared 5 bases from V and 1 base from J, leaving 12 bases between. CDR3 residues: CASSPRRQSYEQYF. The CDR3 coding sequence is TGTGCCAGCAGCCCCCGCAGGCAGTCCTACGAGCAGTACTTC.

This clonotype was found many times. V usage is TRBV5-4 and J usage is TRBJ2-5, with TRBD2 matching over 9 bases. This CDR3 spans 16 amino acids. Germline values: CDR1 SGHNT, CDR2 YYREEE (reference sequence). J was trimmed by 5 bases and V by 0 bases; bases with no gene match: 8. For the CDR3, the DNA is TGTGCCAGCAGCTTGGGTTCCGCGAGCGGGAGGGAGACCCAGTACTTC. It specifies CASSLGSASGRETQYF.

This clonotype was seen repeatedly, ten times or more. The genes are TRBV5-6 and TRBJ1-6; D call uncertain. The CDR3 is made up of 13 amino acids. Per germline, CDR1 SGHDT and CDR2 YYEEEE. Trimming took 2 bases from V and 14 from J, leaving 14 bases between them. The CDR3 loop is CASSFGGQASLHF. CDR3 DNA: TGTGCCAGCAGCTTTGGCGGGCAGGCGTCCCTCCACTTT.

The rearrangement joins TRBV4-1 to TRBJ1-2; D gene ambiguous. The CDR3 is 15 residues long. The germline CDR1 and CDR2 sequences are MGHRA and YSYEKL. Trimming took 1 base from V and 0 from J, leaving 9 bases between them. This CDR3 is CASSQVGSSNYGYTF. The CDR3 nucleotides read TGCGCCAGCAGCCAAGTCGGCAGCTCTAACTATGGCTACACCTTC.

The table lists this clonotype with many counts. In DNA, the CDR3 is TGCAGCGTTTTAGCCGGGGAGACCCAGTACTTC. Translation gives CSVLAGETQYF. V usage is TRBV29-1 and J usage is TRBJ2-5; no clear D. This CDR3 comprises 11 residues. Germline CDR1 reads SQVTM; CDR2 reads ANQGSEA. Trimming removed 5 bases from V and 5 bases from J, with 9 bases in between.

Many counts were recorded for this clonotype. The V call is TRBV2, the J call TRBJ1-1; D remains unclear. This CDR3 spans 14 amino acids. Between the trimmed V and J ends, which lost 1 base and 0 bases, there was a span of 6 bases. CDR1 is SNHLY and CDR2 is FYNNEI in the germline V gene. CDR3 loop: CASSEETLNTEAFF. The CDR3 nucleotides are TGTGCCAGCAGTGAAGAGACTCTGAACACTGAAGCTTTCTTT.